Each of the 5 T cell receptor beta chains below was sequenced from the same sample in a study of blood T cells in healthy people across ages. Alongside a J-beta primer mix, a sample-barcoded 5' primer served in a second PCR lasting about 7 to 12 cycles. Via MiXCR, TCRdb re-called the 5' RACE reads, giving one row per CDR3 protein. Of about 680,000 distinct CDR3 sequences listed, around half were seen once; the top ten hold about a third. Sequences were obtained from blood. The receptors come from a woman aged 55-69 years in good health.

This chain uses TRBV25-1 with TRBJ2-4, with 14 bases fitting TRBD2. Per the germline V gene, CDR1 is MGHDK and CDR2 is SYGVNS. The ends lost 7 bases at V and 1 base at J; junction bases unmatched: 9. The CDR3 consists of 18 residues. The CDR3 reads CASTSGTSGGFAKNIQYF. CDR3 sequence (DNA): TGTGCCAGCACATCCGGGACTAGCGGGGGCTTTGCCAAAAACATTCAGTACTTC. The full variable domain, rest sourced from reference TRBV25-1 and TRBJ2-4, is EADIYQTPRYLVIGTGKKITLECSQTMGHDKMYWYQQDPGMELHLIHYSYGVNSTEKGDLSSESTVSRIRTEHFPLTLESARPSHTSQYLCASTSGTSGGFAKNIQYFGAGTRLSVL.

The V and J genes are TRBV25-1 and TRBJ2-1, with D perhaps matching TRBD1 or TRBD2 (5 bases each). V was cut by 1 base and J by 2 bases, with 9 bases left in between. The CDR3 has 15 amino acids. CDR1 MGHDK and CDR2 SYGVNS come from the germline V gene. CDR3 DNA: TGTGCCAGCAGTGAATCCGGGGCCCCCTACAATGAGCAGTTCTTC. It specifies CASSESGAPYNEQFF.

This clonotype was counted only a few times. This chain connects TRBV7-2 to TRBJ2-2; TRBD1 might be the D (7 bases). The CDR3 is made up of 16 amino acids. V was trimmed by 5 bases and J by 0 bases, leaving 13 bases between them. Germline CDR1 reads SGHTA; CDR2 reads FQGNSA. CDR3 sequence (DNA): TGTGCCAGCAGCGCCCAGGGGGGCACGAACACCGGGGAGCTGTTTTTT. It specifies CASSAQGGTNTGELFF.

This clonotype was counted ten times or more. V is TRBV3-1 and J is TRBJ2-5; 7 bases are a match to TRBD2. In germline, CDR1 is LGHDT, CDR2 YNNKEL (reference sequence). V trimming: 3 bases; J trimming: 11 bases; junction bases outside the gene matches: 18. CDR3 length equals 16 residues. The CDR3 loop is CASSQDASGLSHEQYF. CDR3 in DNA: TGTGCCAGCAGCCAGGATGCTAGCGGTCTTTCCCATGAGCAGTACTTC.

This sequence joins TRBV7-3 and TRBJ1-2; the match to TRBD1 covers 7 bases. V was clipped by 5 bases and J by 4 bases; unmatched bases: 10. This CDR3 has 15 amino acids. Per the germline V gene, CDR1 is SGHTA and CDR2 is FQGTGA. DNA of the CDR3: TGTGCCAGCAGCCCATCAGGGGGAAGCGGCTATGGCTACACCTTC. Translated, it gives CASSPSGGSGYGYTF.